One and the same sample provided the 20 T cell receptor beta chains below, sequenced in a study of beta chain features in type 1 diabetes. Expressed TCRB transcripts were sequenced because the isolated RNA had all been reverse transcribed beforehand. TCRdb's table, derived via immunoSEQ multiplex PCR, lists solely in-frame clones and lacks some. The repertoire holds 970,000 or so clones, with 17% as singletons. Source material: naive CD4+ T cells from blood. Every receptor here comes from a woman aged 18-29 years in good health.

The table lists this clone with a few counts. Other DNA sequences in this sample translate to the same CDR3. This chain links TRBV28 with TRBJ2-5; weak D call: TRBD1 (6 bases). V was cut by 2 bases and J by 4 bases, with 8 bases left in between. This CDR3 region has 13 residues. Germline values: CDR1 MDHEN, CDR2 SYDVKM. CDR3 sequence (DNA): TGTGCCAGCAGTTTAGGGGGCAGAGAGACCCAGTACTTC. It specifies CASSLGGRETQYF.

This clone was observed a few times. The genes are TRBV9 and TRBJ2-6, with TRBD1 identical over 7 bases. V shed 0 bases, J shed 4 bases, and the junction held 4 bases outside the gene matches. This CDR3 spans 16 amino acids. Germline CDR1 and CDR2: SGDLS and YYNGEE. The CDR3 DNA is TGTGCCAGCAGCGTAGGGGACAGACTGGGGGCCAACGTCCTGACTTTC. Amino acid sequence: CASSVGDRLGANVLTF.

V and J are TRBV6-5 and TRBJ2-5; possible D gene TRBD1, 6 bases. Trimming removed 7 bases from V and 4 bases from J, with 16 bases in between. CDR3 length equals 14 residues. The germline CDR1 and CDR2 sequences are MNHEY and SVGAGI. The CDR3 DNA sequence: TGTGCCAGCACTCTGGGAACAGGGTTAGAGACCCAGTACTTC. Encoded protein: CASTLGTGLETQYF.

The chain links TRBV11-2 to TRBJ2-1; a possible D gene is TRBD2 (6 bases). V lost 5 bases and J 6 bases, leaving 20 bases between the germline ends. Germline loops: CDR1 SGHAT, CDR2 FQNNGV. This CDR3 comprises 16 residues. CDR3 nucleotide sequence: TGTGCCAGCAGCCCGCTGTGGGGGAGGAAGTTCAATGAGCAGTTCTTC. Translation gives CASSPLWGRKFNEQFF.

This clone was seen a few times. The chain recombines TRBV23-1 with TRBJ1-1; 9 nucleotides align to TRBD1. TRBV23-1 is recorded as an ORF, its role being uncertain. The J segment lost 11 bases and the V segment lost 0 bases, leaving 13 bases of the junction unmatched. There are 16 residues in the CDR3. The chain's CDR3 is CASSQSPGQGLLRAFF. CDR3 DNA sequence: TGCGCCAGCAGTCAATCCCCCGGACAGGGGTTATTACGTGCTTTCTTT.

The gene calls are TRBV28 and TRBJ2-7; D call uncertain. Trimming cost V 3 bases and J 2 bases, with 8 bases left between them. Germline CDR1 and CDR2: MDHEN and SYDVKM. CDR3 size: 13 residues. The CDR3 loop reads CASSFNGAYEQYF. The CDR3 nucleotides are TGTGCCAGCAGTTTCAACGGAGCCTACGAGCAGTACTTC.

V gene TRBV28 combines with J gene TRBJ2-7, with D possibly matching TRBD1 (7 bases). Per the germline V gene, CDR1 is MDHEN and CDR2 is SYDVKM. Trimming stripped 5 bases from V and 4 bases from J, with 18 bases between. The CDR3 contains 15 residues. The CDR3 nucleotides read TGTGCCAGCAGTCCCGCCCGGGCAGGGGGGTACGAGCAGTACTTC. It yields the protein CASSPARAGGYEQYF.

The chain couples TRBV18 to TRBJ2-7; D uncertain. Germline-derived CDR1 and CDR2 are KGHSH and LQKENI. Trimming pared 1 base from V and 6 bases from J, leaving 7 bases between. The CDR3 runs 12 residues. CDR3 bases: TGTGCCAGCTCACCACAGCTTGGCGAGCAGTACTTC. Translation gives CASSPQLGEQYF.

The chain couples TRBV6-1 to TRBJ1-5, with D unresolved. CDR1 is MNHNS and CDR2 is SASEGT in the germline V gene. Deletions cut 6 bases from V and 6 bases from J, with 9 bases between. CDR3 size: 12 residues. Written as DNA, the CDR3 is TGTGCCAGCAGGACGGACGTTCAGCCCCAGCATTTT. It codes for CASRTDVQPQHF.

V is TRBV11-2 and J is TRBJ2-7, with 8 bases identical to TRBD1. CDR1 SGHAT and CDR2 FQNNGV come from the germline V gene. CDR3 length: 15 amino acids. V gave up 5 bases and J gave up 4 bases; unmatched junction bases: 10. In DNA form, the CDR3 reads TGTGCCAGCAGCGAAACCGGGACAGGACTGTACGAGCAGTACTTC. It codes for CASSETGTGLYEQYF.

This rearrangement joins TRBV11-2 to TRBJ1-5, with unresolved D. V was shortened by 5 bases and J by 3 bases, with 5 bases between the two germline ends. Germline CDR1 and CDR2: SGHAT and FQNNGV. The length of the CDR3 is 12 residues. The CDR3 loop is CASSPNNQPQHF. The CDR3 region has the DNA TGTGCCAGCAGCCCGAACAATCAGCCCCAGCATTTT.

The sample holds a few counts of this clone. The chain links TRBV5-1 to TRBJ2-2; possible D gene TRBD1, 6 bases. V was cut by 5 bases and J by 0 bases, with 17 bases left in between. Germline V lookup: CDR1 SGHRS, CDR2 YFSETQ. This CDR3 is 17 amino acids long. CDR3 loop: CASRKGRQGTNTGELFF. The CDR3 coding sequence is TGCGCCAGCAGAAAAGGGCGGCAGGGGACGAACACCGGGGAGCTGTTTTTT.

This clone has only a few counts. V is TRBV10-3 and J is TRBJ2-7, with 11 nucleotides matching TRBD2. The germline CDR1 and CDR2 sequences are ENHRY and SYGVKD. Trimming took 7 bases from V and 5 from J; bases not matched to a gene: 7. This CDR3 is built from 14 residues. This CDR3 reads CAITVTSGRNEQYF. CDR3 coding DNA: TGTGCCATCACCGTTACTAGCGGGAGAAACGAGCAGTACTTC.

The V and J genes are TRBV2 and TRBJ2-7; 8 bases align to TRBD1. V was pared by 8 bases and J by 3 bases, with 15 bases of the junction left unmatched. The CDR3 sequence is 16 residues long. Germline V gene lookup returns CDR1 SNHLY and CDR2 FYNNEI. The CDR3 spells CASSPLDRDANYEQYF. In nucleotides, the CDR3 is TGTGCCAGCTCCCCTCTGGACAGGGACGCGAACTACGAGCAGTACTTC.

This clone appeared a few times. The chain links TRBV6-4 to TRBJ2-3; 8 nucleotides agree with TRBD1. The CDR3 is made up of 13 amino acids. Germline values: CDR1 MRHNA, CDR2 SNTAGT. V shed 6 bases, J shed 3 bases, and the junction held 2 bases outside the gene matches. Here the CDR3 reads CASSRDRTDTQYF. CDR3 bases: TGTGCCAGCAGCAGGGACAGGACAGATACGCAGTATTTT.

This clone has a handful of counts. CDR3 nucleotide sequence: TGTGCCAGCAGTTTTATCAGCGGGAGCAATGAGCAGTTCTTC. This encodes CASSFISGSNEQFF. V gene TRBV27 combines with J gene TRBJ2-1, with TRBD2 matching over 8 bases. The CDR3 extends over 14 amino acids. V was clipped by 3 bases and J by 6 bases; unmatched bases: 4. In germline, CDR1 is MNHEY, CDR2 SMNVEV (reference sequence).

This clone was counted between two and nine times. V and J are TRBV29-1 and TRBJ2-5; 10 nucleotides match TRBD2. Germline CDR1 is SQVTM and CDR2 is ANQGSEA. V was clipped by 4 bases and J by 4 bases; unmatched bases: 9. The CDR3 length is 15 residues. CDR3 nucleotides: TGCAGCGTTGTGGAAAGCGGGAGGGCCCCAGAGACCCAGTACTTC. Its translation is CSVVESGRAPETQYF.

This clone occurred a few times. This sequence joins TRBV2 and TRBJ1-6, with 9 bases lining up with TRBD1. Unmatched junction bases numbered 10, after V lost 3 bases and J lost 10 bases. CDR3 length equals 16 residues. Germline lookup yields CDR1 SNHLY and CDR2 FYNNEI. Here the CDR3 DNA reads TGTGCCAGCAGTGACAGTATTAGGACAGGGGACTCACCCCTCCACTTT. It translates to CASSDSIRTGDSPLHF.

The rearrangement links TRBV19 to TRBJ1-1; no reliable D call. V was clipped by 6 bases and J by 5 bases, with 13 bases between them. CDR3 length: 13 amino acids. Germline lookup yields CDR1 LNHDA and CDR2 SQIVND (reference sequence). DNA of the CDR3: TGTGCCAGTAGGATACAAGGATCGACTGAAGCTTTCTTT. The encoded protein is CASRIQGSTEAFF. Together with reference TRBV19 and TRBJ1-1, the CDR3 gives the full variable domain: DGGITQSPKYLFRKEGQNVTLSCEQNLNHDAMYWYRQDPGQGLRLIYYSQIVNDFQKGDIAEGYSVSREKKESFPLTVTSAQKNPTAFYLCASRIQGSTEAFFGQGTRLTVV.

The J gene is TRBJ1-2, the V gene TRBV28, with 7 bases lining up with TRBD1. The CDR3 loop spans 13 amino acids. The germline CDR1 and CDR2 sequences are MDHEN and SYDVKM. Trimming took 6 bases from V and 3 from J; bases not matched to a gene: 4. The CDR3 sequence is CASREGGDYGYTF. The CDR3 nucleotides are TGTGCCAGCAGGGAAGGGGGCGACTATGGCTACACCTTC.